This entry is about one T cell receptor beta chain. Its antigen is unidentified. The data derive from a study of response to subunit inactivated influenza vaccine. Points from the study as a whole: Authors suggested few new T cells are recruited by each seasonal influenza vaccination.

Trimming cost V 6 bases and J 1 base, with 12 bases left between them. The length of the CDR3 is 14 residues. Germline assignment: CDR1 SGHVS and CDR2 FNYEAQ. TCRdb re-called the RT-PCR reads through MiXCR, storing one row per CDR3 protein. Of 710,000 or so distinct CDR3 sequences listed, approximately 14% are singletons. The material sequenced was PBMCs from blood, taken 12 days after vaccination. The source of this sequence is a man aged 45-65 years who received an inactivated influenza vaccine. J is TRBJ2-5 and V is TRBV7-6, with D possibly matching TRBD2 (6 bases). CDR3 sequence (DNA): TGTGCCAGCAGTCGCCCCGGGAGCCAAGAGACCCAGTACTTC. Translation gives CASSRPGSQETQYF.